Shown below are 21 T cell receptor beta chains from a single sample sequenced in a study of T cell clonality in common variable immunodeficiency (dated by TCRdb to 2014 to 2015). To prepare the library, the immunoSEQ multiplex PCR assay was applied. As stored in TCRdb, this immuneACCESS dataset retains in-frame rearrangements with V and J assigned. A fraction of the clones does not appear; measured against another copy, unresolved V genes explain less than half of the discrepancy, and the remainder lacks a known reason. The sample counts about 52,000 clones, each observed more than once. Jointly, the top ten make up around 2% of the sample. Specimen: peripheral blood mononuclear cells. These receptors came from a person aged 18 to 75 in good health.

On this clone: The CDR3 end falls 3 residues outside the read, so it is completed with the germline J gene. V and J are TRBV7-8 and TRBJ2-5, with 7 nucleotides matching TRBD2. Germline V gene lookup returns CDR1 SGHVS and CDR2 FQNEAQ. The trim removed 5 bases at V and 1 base at J, leaving 13 bases unmatched. The CDR3 is made up of 17 amino acids. The CDR3 is CASSLVLGGGFQETQYF. Incomplete CDR3 DNA: TGTGCCAGCAGCCTGGTCTTGGGCGGGGGATTCCAAGAGACC.

This clone was detected ten times or more. The CDR3 end lies 3 residues beyond the end of the read and is filled in from the germline J gene. V usage is TRBV5-1 and J usage is TRBJ2-2; 8 bases are shared with TRBD1. The V gene end was trimmed by 4 bases and the J gene end by 5 bases; junction bases not matched to a gene: 7. This CDR3 has 15 amino acids. Germline CDR1 reads SGHRS; CDR2 reads YFSETQ. This CDR3 reads CASSPGTGQTGELFF. The sequenced CDR3 bases are TGCGCCAGCAGCCCCGGGACAGGACAAACCGGGGAG.

This clone was counted ten times or more. The CDR3 is cut off 3 residues early in the read; its end comes from the germline J gene. This sequence joins TRBV2 and TRBJ2-2; D may be TRBD1 (5 bases). Trimming took 6 bases from V and 7 from J, leaving 15 bases between them. The CDR3 totals 14 residues. The V gene's germline CDR1 is SNHLY and CDR2 FYNNEI. CDR3 DNA (partial): TGTGCCAGCAGGGAGACAGTCGCTAGCGGGGAG. Protein product: CASRETVASGE. The complete CDR3 reads CASRETVASGELFF.

This clone was seen ten or more times. The CDR3 goes on 3 residues after the read ends, and that part is filled in from the germline J gene. The chain recombines TRBV20-1 with TRBJ2-5, with TRBD1 as a possible D gene (5 bases). Germline values: CDR1 DFQATT, CDR2 SNEGSKA (reference sequence). V lost 1 base and J lost 1, with 7 bases in between. This CDR3 is 13 amino acids long. The CDR3 DNA, read in part, is TGCAGTGCTAGAGGGGGCAGCCAAGAGACC. Translating gives CSARGGSQET. The full CDR3 reads CSARGGSQETQYF.

This clone was counted at least ten times. Read data end 3 residues before the CDR3 end; the end is taken from the germline J gene. The chain uses TRBV6-1 and TRBJ1-2; TRBD1 matches at 7 bases. Looked up from germline, CDR1 is MNHNS and CDR2 is SASEGT. The length of the CDR3 is 15 residues. This chain's CDR3 is CASSEYYRGREGYTF. The part of the CDR3 DNA that was read is TGTGCCAGCAGTGAATATTACAGGGGCCGGGAAGGC.

This clone was recorded many times. Sequencing ends 3 residues short of the CDR3 end; the germline J gene provides the rest. The rearrangement links TRBV4-1 to TRBJ2-7; possible D gene TRBD1, 5 bases. Trimming removed 3 bases at V and 2 bases at J, with 8 bases between. The germline V gene encodes CDR1 MGHRA and CDR2 YSYEKL. This CDR3 spans 13 amino acids. The CDR3 loop is CASSQTATYEQYF. The DNA read from the CDR3 is TGCGCCAGCAGCCAGACAGCTACCTACGAG.

At least ten counts were recorded for this clone. From the germline J gene comes the end of the CDR3, since the read stops 3 residues before it. The V and J genes are TRBV6-1 and TRBJ2-7; D is ambiguous. V was cut by 3 bases and J by 3 bases, with 6 bases left in between. The CDR3 consists of 12 residues. Germline V gene sequence: CDR1 MNHNS, CDR2 SASEGT. The CDR3 is CASSDFNYEQYF. CDR3 DNA, as far as it was read: TGTGCCAGCAGTGACTTTAACTACGAG.

This clone was picked up many times. Incomplete CDR3 DNA: TGTGCCAGCAGCCCCTCGGGGTGGAACACTGAA. It yields the protein CASSPSGWNTE. The entire CDR3 reads CASSPSGWNTEAFF. The chain links TRBV7-9 to TRBJ1-1; no definite D call. The read terminates 3 residues before the CDR3 end, so the remaining end is supplied by the germline J gene. Germline assignment: CDR1 SEHNR and CDR2 FQNEAQ (reference sequence). The V end was cut by 5 bases, the J end by 1 base, with 11 bases between. The length of the CDR3 is 14 residues.

This clone was counted ten times or more. From the germline J gene comes the end of the CDR3, since the read stops 3 residues before it. The chain couples TRBV20-1 to TRBJ2-5; a weak D match, TRBD2 (6 bases). V dropped 6 bases and J dropped 5 bases, with 16 bases sitting between them. The CDR3 contains 13 residues. CDR1 and CDR2 from the germline V gene are DFQATT and SNEGSKA (reference sequence). CDR3 DNA, as far as it was read: TGCAGTGCCGCGGGGCACCCAGGGGAGACC. It is translated as CSAAGHPGET. The full CDR3 protein is CSAAGHPGETQYF.

This clone was picked up many times. The read ends 3 residues early relative to the CDR3; the germline J gene fills the gap. This chain joins TRBV5-1 and TRBJ2-1; 8 bases map to TRBD2. CDR3 length equals 18 residues. Germline V gene data show CDR1 as SGHRS and CDR2 as YFSETQ. V lost 2 bases, J lost 3 bases, and 13 bases stayed unmatched. The covered CDR3 bases are TGCGCCAGCAGCTTTCATGGAAAGGCTGCGGGGGGCTACAATGAG. Translated, it gives CASSFHGKAAGGYNE. The complete CDR3 sequence is CASSFHGKAAGGYNEQFF.

In this sample, this clone turned up many times. The read ends 3 residues early relative to the CDR3; the germline J gene fills the gap. V usage is TRBV30 and J usage is TRBJ1-2, with D perhaps matching TRBD1 (5 bases). CDR1 and CDR2 (germline): GTSNPN, SVGIG (reference sequence). There are 14 residues in the CDR3. Trimming shortened V by 0 bases and J by 4 bases, and 12 bases separated the two germline ends. The CDR3 spells CAWSVQRGSYGYTF. The covered CDR3 bases are TGTGCCTGGAGTGTACAGAGGGGTTCCTATGGC. The full variable domain, rest sourced from reference TRBV30 and TRBJ1-2, is SQTIHQWPATLVQPVGSPLSLECTVEGTSNPNLYWYRQAAGRGLQLLFYSVGIGQISSEVPQNLSASRPQDRQFILSSKKLLLSDSGFYLCAWSVQRGSYGYTFGSGTRLTVV.

This clone came up a few times. The junction departs from germline at one end; a sequencing error may be responsible. The CDR3 goes on 3 residues after the read ends, and that part is filled in from the germline J gene. The V and J genes are TRBV6-1 and TRBJ1-3; no clear D gene. CDR1 is MNHNS and CDR2 is SASEGT in the germline V gene. This CDR3 has 14 residues. The sequenced CDR3 bases are TGTGCCAGCAGTGGCCAGTGGGCTGGAAACACA. Its translation: CASSGQWAGNT. The whole CDR3 is CASSGQWAGNTIYF.

This clone was counted only a few times. Read data end 3 residues before the CDR3 end; the end is taken from the germline J gene. The chain couples TRBV7-9 to TRBJ1-1; D ambiguous. The CDR3 is made up of 14 amino acids. V shed 1 base and J shed 4 bases, with 10 bases lying between them. Germline loops: CDR1 SEHNR, CDR2 FQNEAQ (reference sequence). The CDR3 here is CASSLDSGGTEAFF. The CDR3 DNA, read in part, is TGTGCCAGCAGCTTAGACTCAGGAGGCACTGAA.

There are many counts of this clone. Read data end 3 residues before the CDR3 end; the end is taken from the germline J gene. The genes are TRBV4-2 and TRBJ2-5; 7 bases agree with TRBD2. With 1 base clipped from V and 4 bases from J, the junction kept 9 bases outside the gene matches. The CDR3 covers 16 residues. Germline values: CDR1 LGHNA, CDR2 YNFKEQ. The part of the CDR3 DNA that was read is TGTGCCAGCAGCCAAGGGACTAGTGATACAAGAGAGACC. Translating gives CASSQGTSDTRET. The whole CDR3 sequence is CASSQGTSDTRETQYF.

This clone was seen at least ten times. Other nucleotide sequences from this sample produce the same CDR3. This chain's CDR3 is CASSIDQRESDGYTF. Partial CDR3 DNA: TGTGCCAGTAGTATAGATCAGCGAGAATCCGATGGC. The genes are TRBV19 and TRBJ1-2, with D unresolved. The missing CDR3 end, 3 residues past where the read stops, is filled in from the germline J gene. In germline, CDR1 is LNHDA, CDR2 SQIVND (reference sequence). Trimming took off 0 bases at V and 6 bases at J, with 14 bases between the two ends. The CDR3 extends over 15 amino acids.

Comment on this clone: The read halts 3 residues ahead of the CDR3 end, with the missing end drawn from the germline J gene. The chain recombines TRBV19 with TRBJ2-1, with TRBD1 identical over 10 bases. The germline V gene has CDR1 LNHDA and CDR2 SQIVND (reference sequence). CDR3 length equals 14 residues. The V and J ends lost 3 bases and 8 bases, in that order; junction bases with no gene match: 4. CDR3 sequence reads: CASSIPGTGDEQFF. The part of the CDR3 DNA that was read is TGTGCCAGTAGTATTCCGGGGACAGGGGATGAG. Full variable domain (remainder filled in from reference TRBV19 and TRBJ2-1): DGGITQSPKYLFRKEGQNVTLSCEQNLNHDAMYWYRQDPGQGLRLIYYSQIVNDFQKGDIAEGYSVSREKKESFPLTVTSAQKNPTAFYLCASSIPGTGDEQFFGPGTRLTVL.

This clone was counted at least ten times. The read terminates 3 residues ahead of where the CDR3 ends, so the germline J gene completes it. V usage is TRBV30 and J usage is TRBJ1-4; 7 bases are a match to TRBD1. Trimming at V came to 0 bases and at J to 8 bases, leaving 3 bases not matched to a gene. The CDR3 spans 13 residues. Germline assignment: CDR1 GTSNPN and CDR2 SVGIG (reference sequence). CDR3 bases read: TGTGCCTGGAGTGTAACAGGGGAGGAAAAA. This sequence encodes CAWSVTGEEK. The complete CDR3 reads CAWSVTGEEKLFF.

This clone was detected many times. The read ends 3 residues shy of where the CDR3 ends; the end is completed using the germline J gene. The chain uses TRBV29-1 and TRBJ2-6; TRBD1 matches 9 bases. Per germline, CDR1 SQVTM and CDR2 ANQGSEA. The CDR3 runs 16 residues. Trimming removed 3 bases from V and 1 base from J; junction bases left unmatched: 4. The sequenced CDR3 bases are TGCAGCGTTGACGGGACAGGGAGTTCTGGGGCCAACGTC. Translated: CSVDGTGSSGANV. The entire CDR3 is CSVDGTGSSGANVLTF.

There are many counts of this clone. The read terminates 3 residues ahead of where the CDR3 ends, so the germline J gene completes it. The chain combines TRBV20-1 with TRBJ2-1; 10 bases are a match to TRBD2. Germline CDR1 and CDR2: DFQATT and SNEGSKA (reference sequence). V dropped 1 base and J dropped 4; count of bases not matched to a gene: 7. The CDR3 sequence is 16 residues long. The covered CDR3 bases are TGCAGTGCTAGAGCTATAGCGGGAGGAAATTACAATGAG. This encodes CSARAIAGGNYNE. The full CDR3 is CSARAIAGGNYNEQFF.

This clone occurred a few times. The read comes to an end 3 residues before the CDR3 does, leaving the germline J gene to fill in the end. The V and J genes are TRBV20-1 and TRBJ2-7; D ambiguous. The CDR3 is 13 residues long. CDR1 and CDR2 from the germline V gene are DFQATT and SNEGSKA (reference sequence). The part of the CDR3 DNA that was read is TGCAGCGTTTGCGGTCAGCTCTCCTACGAG. Its translation is CSVCGQLSYE. The entire CDR3 protein reads CSVCGQLSYEQYF.

Of note for this clone: The read ends 3 residues shy of where the CDR3 ends; the end is completed using the germline J gene. This sequence joins TRBV5-1 and TRBJ2-3; D is undetermined. The V end lost 0 bases, the J end lost 1 base, and 6 bases lay between the germline ends. Germline CDR1 and CDR2: SGHRS and YFSETQ. The CDR3 runs to 14 residues. This CDR3 reads CASSLDSRTDTQYF. The DNA read from the CDR3 is TGCGCCAGCAGCTTGGACAGCCGCACAGATACG.